These T cell receptor beta chains were read from a single sample in a study of T cells after posttransplantation cyclophosphamide. Generated by immunoSEQ multiplex PCR, the TCRdb table keeps only in-frame clones and is missing some. The data show about 10,000 clones, with none appearing a single time. The sequenced sample was PBMCs, obtained after allogeneic stem cell transplant with posttransplant cyclophosphamide. Every receptor here comes from a female patient aged 35 to 55 who received an allogeneic stem cell transplant from a related donor, was CMV-positive, and had no GVHD. Some T cells may possibly be graft donor cells. CDR3s include the opening cysteine and the closing phenylalanine or tryptophan. Size values are once, few and many counts, or a class for expanded clones, and some rows have none.

>many|TRBV2
CASNQGGSYEQYF
>many|TRBV6-1
CASSEFGGAVAYEQYF
>many|TRBV11-2
CASRSAAGAGYEQYF
>many|TRBV18
CASSPQTGLWEKLFF
>many|TRBV4-1
CASSQGTRSYGELFF
>many|TRBV5-6
CASSFTSGGANNEQFF
>many|TRBV19
CASYSRWSSGANVLTF
>many|TRBV4-1
CASSQGLAGGNEQFF
>few|TRBV9
CASFFKQETAYEQYF
>many|TRBV5-6
CASRTQGSGNTIYF
>few|TRBV9
CASSASTRVGPSGYTF
>many|TRBV5-4
CASSLGAGDQETQYF
>many|TRBV6-1
CASSVQGANTEAFF
>few|TRBV7-7
CASSPGLASETQYF
>many|TRBV6-6
CASSYTRPDTQYF
>many|TRBV7-9
CASSLEGLGKGAFF
>many|TRBV18
CASSLNRGGYTEAFF
>many|TRBV7-2
CASRRGGRQAGTDTQYF
>many|TRBV6-1
CASSPKASGNTIYF
>many|TRBV29-1
CSVSWATGGAGYTF
>medium-sized|TRBV5-1
CASRKDAGVQETQYF
>many|TRBV28
CASSFRTGNNQPQHF
>many|TRBV27
CASSLIGVPTNTGELFF
>many|TRBV12-3/TRBV12-4
CASSLFRGSLSYEQYF
>few|TRBV28
CASSYAADRGAYGYTF
>many|TRBV7-2
CASSLEGSTYNEQFF
>few|TRBV30
CAWSRGPYNSPLHF
>many|TRBV7-6
CASSGGGARYNEQFF
>many|TRBV7-9
CASSAPGTGTQPQHF
>many|TRBV6-2/TRBV6-3
CASSLQGGSWSQHF
>many|TRBV27
CASSPGQGISYNSPLHF
>many|TRBV29-1
CSGWGTGGLGEQYF
>many|TRBV5-4
CASSLEREGSPLHF
>many|TRBV7-6
CASSLAGGKGNTIYF
>many|TRBV28
CASAASGGYNEQFF
>many|TRBV5-4
CASSSRDSAPDTQYF
>many|TRBV2
CASRVGQGANTDTQYF
>many|TRBV16
CASSVDRYSGNTIYF
>NA|TRBV5-1
CASTDRGLETQYF
>many|TRBV11-2
CASSSKRQGVRGYTF